These 19 T cell receptor beta chains were all obtained from the same sample, sequenced in a study of T cells in Graves' hyperthyroidism and ophthalmopathy. RNA transcripts were the template for amplifying TCR beta CDR3 regions. A first-round RT-PCR of the TCR CDR3 used the HTBI primer set. TCRdb analysed the multiplex PCR reads with MiXCR anew, one entry per CDR3 protein. The table lists 540,000 or so distinct CDR3 sequences, 46% of them singletons. Sample: peripheral blood or thyroid tissue (not recorded which). All receptors come from an adult woman with Graves' disease, either hyperthyroidism or ophthalmopathy (not recorded which).

This clonotype was observed a handful of times. The V and J genes are TRBV6-1 and TRBJ2-7, with 8 bases that match TRBD2. The CDR3 has 16 amino acids. V shed 6 bases, J shed 2 bases, and the junction held 12 bases outside the gene matches. Looked up from germline, CDR1 is MNHNS and CDR2 is SASEGT. CDR3 sequence reads: CASSSLAALPTYEQYF. CDR3 in DNA: TGTGCCAGCAGCTCACTAGCGGCCCTGCCCACCTACGAGCAGTACTTC.

A few counts support this clonotype. The chain employs TRBV28 and TRBJ1-1; no definite D call. V lost 7 bases to trimming and J lost 0 bases, with 12 bases between them. Germline loops: CDR1 MDHEN, CDR2 SYDVKM. The CDR3 contains 14 residues. CDR3 DNA: TGTGCCAGCAATGGAGGCAGACTGAACACTGAAGCTTTCTTT. It specifies CASNGGRLNTEAFF.

This clonotype has only a few counts. The chain has TRBV7-2 and TRBJ2-5, with 9 bases fitting TRBD1. CDR3 length: 14 amino acids. CDR1 is SGHTA and CDR2 is FQGNSA in the germline V gene. Trimming cost V 0 bases and J 5 bases; bases outside gene matches: 1. CDR3 DNA sequence: TGTGCCAGCAGCTTAGCGGACAGGGGCGAGACCCAGTACTTC. It codes for CASSLADRGETQYF. The whole variable domain, remainder taken from reference TRBV7-2 and TRBJ2-5, is GAGVSQSPSNKVTEKGKDVELRCDPISGHTALYWYRQSLGQGLEFLIYFQGNSAPDKSGLPSDRFSAERTGGSVSTLTIQRTQQEDSAVYLCASSLADRGETQYFGPGTRLLVL.

The chain is built from TRBV20-1 and TRBJ1-1, with TRBD1 matching over 10 bases. This CDR3 region has 15 residues. J was trimmed by 5 bases and V by 8 bases; bases with no gene match: 14. Germline V gene sequence: CDR1 DFQATT, CDR2 SNEGSKA (reference sequence). CDR3 coding DNA: TGCAGTTGGCCGGAGACAGGGGGCGAGAGGACTGAAGCTTTCTTT. Protein product: CSWPETGGERTEAFF.

The V gene is TRBV2, the J gene TRBJ1-3; tentatively, D is TRBD1 (6 bases). Between the trimmed V and J ends, which lost 3 bases and 4 bases, there was a span of 16 bases. The CDR3 covers 16 residues. Germline V gives CDR1 SNHLY, CDR2 FYNNEI. The CDR3 DNA is TGTGCCAGCAGTGACTCGACGGGGGCGGTGGGAAACACCATATATTTT. Translation: CASSDSTGAVGNTIYF.

This rearrangement joins TRBV5-1 to TRBJ1-1; D ambiguous. The length of the CDR3 is 11 residues. CDR1 and CDR2 from the germline V gene are SGHRS and YFSETQ. The V end lost 6 bases, the J end lost 8 bases, and 11 bases lay between the germline ends. The CDR3 reads CASNVRGEAFF. The CDR3 DNA reads as TGCGCCAGCAACGTGAGAGGGGAAGCTTTCTTT.

This clonotype was found many times. The chain recombines TRBV2 with TRBJ1-1; the D is unclear. The V end lost 8 bases, the J end lost 3 bases, and 7 bases lay between the germline ends. This CDR3 region has 11 residues. Looked up from germline, CDR1 is SNHLY and CDR2 is FYNNEI. The CDR3 region is CASPSDTEAFF. CDR3 nucleotides: TGTGCCAGCCCAAGTGACACTGAAGCTTTCTTT.

The V call is TRBV19, the J call TRBJ2-7; 7 bases agree with TRBD2. The germline CDR1 and CDR2 sequences are LNHDA and SQIVND (reference sequence). J was trimmed by 5 bases and V by 6 bases; bases with no gene match: 7. The CDR3 contains 13 residues. For the CDR3, the DNA is TGTGCCAGTAGCCTAGCGGTATTCGACGAGCAGTACTTC. It encodes CASSLAVFDEQYF.

The CDR3 DNA reads TGTGCCAGCAGTGAAGCGGGGCGGGGAGGCTACACCTTC. Protein sequence: CASSEAGRGGYTF. This chain links TRBV2 with TRBJ1-2; D may be TRBD1 (5 bases). The germline CDR1 and CDR2 sequences are SNHLY and FYNNEI. The CDR3 contains 13 residues. The V and J ends lost 0 bases and 8 bases respectively, with 10 bases between them.

This clonotype was seen a handful of times. This could be a read error, since a much larger clone is one nucleotide away. This sequence joins TRBV19 and TRBJ2-7; D not resolved. This CDR3 comprises 15 residues. Germline CDR1 LNHDA, CDR2 SQIVND (reference sequence). With 4 bases removed from V and 6 bases from J, the gap between germline ends came to 19 bases. CDR3 nucleotide sequence: TGTGCCAGTAGTAAGGCCGGAATGGGCTTTGGCGAGCAGTACTTC. This translates into CASSKAGMGFGEQYF. The full variable domain, in which reference TRBV19 and TRBJ2-7 provide the parts outside the CDR3, is DGGITQSPKYLFRKEGQNVTLSCEQNLNHDAMYWYRQDPGQGLRLIYYSQIVNDFQKGDIAEGYSVSREKKESFPLTVTSAQKNPTAFYLCASSKAGMGFGEQYFGPGTRLTVT.

This clonotype has at least ten counts. In DNA, the CDR3 is TGCGCCAGCAGCTTGGAACTAGCGGGAGAAAAGACCCAGTACTTC. The encoded protein is CASSLELAGEKTQYF. This rearrangement joins TRBV5-1 to TRBJ2-5; 11 bases are a match to TRBD2. J gave up 6 bases and V 0 bases, and 4 bases lay outside the gene matches. The CDR3 spans 15 residues. Germline V lookup: CDR1 SGHRS, CDR2 YFSETQ. The full variable domain, in which reference TRBV5-1 and TRBJ2-5 provide the parts outside the CDR3, is KAGVTQTPRYLIKTRGQQVTLSCSPISGHRSVSWYQQTPGQGLQFLFEYFSETQRNKGNFPGRFSGRQFSNSRSEMNVSTLELGDSALYLCASSLELAGEKTQYFGPGTRLLVL.

This clonotype was detected many times. CDR3 coding DNA: TGTGCCATCAGTGTTGGACCGGGGTATGGCTACACCTTC. Its translation: CAISVGPGYGYTF. V and J are TRBV10-3 and TRBJ1-2; D gene unclear. The ends were cut back, 4 bases at V and 5 bases at J, with 11 bases in the middle. The CDR3 consists of 13 residues. Germline V CDR1 and CDR2: ENHRY, SYGVKD.

This clonotype was found a few times. V is TRBV3-1 and J is TRBJ2-5, with 8 bases matching TRBD2. Trimming took 6 bases from V and 4 from J; bases not matched to a gene: 13. Germline V CDR1 and CDR2: LGHDT, YNNKEL (reference sequence). The CDR3 loop spans 16 amino acids. The chain's CDR3 is CASRRLNSGSLETQYF. CDR3 nucleotide sequence: TGTGCCAGCAGACGATTGAACAGCGGGAGTTTAGAGACCCAGTACTTC.

At least ten counts were recorded for this clonotype. This chain links TRBV28 with TRBJ1-1, with no clear D. Trimming removed 6 bases at V and 7 bases at J, with 18 bases between. CDR3 length: 14 residues. Germline V CDR1 and CDR2: MDHEN, SYDVKM. The CDR3 region has the DNA TGTGCCAGCAGCCCTGGGTGGGGAGGGCTTGAAGCTTTCTTT. Translating it yields CASSPGWGGLEAFF.

The chain couples TRBV3-1 to TRBJ2-2, with D unclear. This CDR3 is built from 13 residues. Trimming pared 1 base from V and 5 bases from J, leaving 5 bases between. Germline lookup yields CDR1 LGHDT and CDR2 YNNKEL (reference sequence). The CDR3 DNA reads TGTGCCAGCAGCCAAGGGCGAACCGGGGAGCTGTTTTTT. It is translated as CASSQGRTGELFF.

As concerns this clonotype: A much larger clone is a single base away; this may be a read error. This chain uses TRBV2 with TRBJ1-4; maybe TRBD1 (6 bases). Germline CDR1 reads SNHLY; CDR2 reads FYNNEI. This CDR3 spans 15 amino acids. Trimming left V 5 bases short and J 5 bases short, with 15 bases between. CDR3 in amino acids: CASSSGQRRNEKLFF. The DNA for the CDR3 is TGTGCCAGCAGTTCCGGACAGAGGAGAAATGAAAAACTGTTTTTT.

V gene TRBV7-2 combines with J gene TRBJ2-1; D not resolved. V was clipped by 1 base and J by 7 bases, with 8 bases between them. This CDR3 has 13 residues. The germline gives CDR1 SGHTA, CDR2 FQGNSA. The CDR3 sequence is CASSLGRTNEQFF. The DNA of the CDR3 is TGTGCCAGCAGCTTAGGACGCACTAATGAGCAGTTCTTC.

This clonotype was found a few times. The CDR3 reads CASSHVQVSIYEQYF. DNA for the CDR3: TGTGCCAGCAGTCACGTACAGGTATCCATCTACGAGCAGTACTTC. This sequence joins TRBV27 and TRBJ2-7; D may be TRBD1 (5 bases). CDR1 is MNHEY and CDR2 is SMNVEV in the germline V gene (reference sequence). This CDR3 is 15 amino acids long. The V gene lost 5 bases and the J gene lost 3 bases, with 17 bases spanning the gap.

This clonotype showed up just a few times. The V and J genes are TRBV7-9 and TRBJ1-2; D ambiguous. The V end was cut by 4 bases, the J end by 7 bases, with 19 bases between. The CDR3 totals 15 residues. CDR1 and CDR2 from the germline V gene are SEHNR and FQNEAQ (reference sequence). The CDR3 bases are TGTGCCAGCAGCTCCTTCTTGGCTGCCGGAGGTGGCTACACCTTC. Translation gives CASSSFLAAGGGYTF.